One sample yielded the 20 T cell receptor beta chains listed below, sequenced in a study of cytomegalovirus exposure and HLA in healthy donors. Primers included in the PCR were 60 Vbeta and 13 Jbeta primers. Some clones are missing from TCRdb's copy, which holds only in-frame ones; the method was immunoSEQ multiplex PCR. The data contain about 130,000 clones, less than 80% of them singletons. Sequencing input: PBMCs. Source of these receptors: a man aged 40-49 years in good health and CMV-seropositive.

This clone has only one observation. Other DNA variants within this sample encode the same CDR3. In nucleotides, the CDR3 is TGTGCCAGCAGCCCCCTGCGGGAGACCCAGTACTTC. Amino acid sequence: CASSPLRETQYF. The gene calls are TRBV7-2 and TRBJ2-5, with no clear D. Germline V CDR1 and CDR2: SGHTA, FQGNSA. The V gene lost 5 bases and the J gene lost 5 bases, with 9 bases spanning the gap. The CDR3 extends over 12 amino acids.

V and J are TRBV11-3 and TRBJ2-7, with 7 positions matching TRBD1. The ends lost 4 bases at V and 3 bases at J; junction bases unmatched: 6. CDR1 and CDR2 from the germline V gene are SGHNT and YENEEA. This CDR3 comprises 14 residues. CDR3 amino acids: CASSSRDRSYEQYF. The CDR3 DNA reads as TGTGCCAGCAGCTCACGGGACAGAAGCTACGAGCAGTACTTC.

The V and J genes are TRBV4-2 and TRBJ2-5; TRBD1 is a possible D gene (6 bases). The germline CDR1 and CDR2 sequences are LGHNA and YNFKEQ. The CDR3 covers 16 residues. V was trimmed by 0 bases and J by 4 bases, leaving 15 bases between them. CDR3 protein: CASSQDETGRGETQYF. The CDR3 bases are TGTGCCAGCAGCCAAGATGAGACAGGCCGGGGAGAGACCCAGTACTTC.

This clone was detected only a few times. The chain uses TRBV18 and TRBJ2-7; 8 bases are shared with TRBD2. The V gene end was trimmed by 4 bases and the J gene end by 9 bases; junction bases not matched to a gene: 5. The CDR3 length is 12 residues. CDR1 and CDR2 (germline): KGHSH, LQKENI. For the CDR3, the DNA is TGTGCCAGCTCACTCAAGCGGGAGCGGCAGTACTTC. Its translation is CASSLKRERQYF.

V gene TRBV5-4 combines with J gene TRBJ1-2; D gene ambiguous. Germline V lookup: CDR1 SGHNT, CDR2 YYREEE (reference sequence). Deletions cut 4 bases from V and 7 bases from J, with 11 bases between. The CDR3 consists of 12 residues. DNA of the CDR3: TGTGCCAGCAGCCCCCCTTCGGGTGGCTACACCTTC. It yields the protein CASSPPSGGYTF.

The genes are TRBV20-1 and TRBJ2-5; TRBD1 might be the D (5 bases). The CDR3 contains 11 residues. Germline loops: CDR1 DFQATT, CDR2 SNEGSKA (reference sequence). CDR3 in DNA: TGCAGCGGACAAAACCAAGAGACCCAGTACTTC. Its translation: CSGQNQETQYF.

This chain uses TRBV4-1 with TRBJ2-2; 8 bases are a match to TRBD2. This CDR3 contains 16 residues. Germline CDR1 and CDR2: MGHRA and YSYEKL. V dropped 0 bases and J dropped 5; count of bases not matched to a gene: 5. The DNA for the CDR3 is TGCGCCAGCAGCCAAGAAGCTAGCGGGTGGACCGGGGAGCTGTTTTTT. As protein: CASSQEASGWTGELFF.

In this sample, this clone turned up once. In DNA, the CDR3 is TGTGCCAGCAGCTCCCCGGACAGGGGAGAGACCCAGTACTTC. Amino acid sequence: CASSSPDRGETQYF. The chain links TRBV28 to TRBJ2-5, with 9 bases that match TRBD1. Germline V CDR1 and CDR2: MDHEN, SYDVKM. This CDR3 region has 14 residues. Trimming removed 6 bases from V and 4 bases from J; junction bases left unmatched: 6.

This chain links TRBV6-5 with TRBJ2-3; 7 nucleotides align to TRBD1. The CDR3 is 14 residues long. V trimming: 7 bases; J trimming: 1 base; junction bases outside the gene matches: 5. CDR1 and CDR2 from the germline V gene are MNHEY and SVGAGI. CDR3 residues: CASTTGLGTDTQYF. DNA of the CDR3: TGTGCCAGCACGACAGGGTTGGGCACAGATACGCAGTATTTT.

This rearrangement joins TRBV11-2 to TRBJ2-7, with 11 bases aligning to TRBD2. This CDR3 is built from 16 residues. Losses at the gene ends were 5 bases for V and 1 base for J; bases not matched to a gene: 7. Looked up from germline, CDR1 is SGHAT and CDR2 is FQNNGV. The CDR3 protein is CASSPGGTSGSYEQYF. The CDR3 DNA follows: TGTGCCAGCAGCCCCGGCGGGACTAGCGGATCCTACGAGCAGTACTTC.

The table lists this clone with a few counts. V and J are TRBV5-8 and TRBJ1-5; a possible D gene is TRBD1 (6 bases). From germline, CDR1 is SGHTS and CDR2 YDEGEE. The V and J ends lost 4 bases and 3 bases respectively, with 11 bases between them. CDR3 length: 14 amino acids. CDR3 coding DNA: TGTGCCAGCAGCCCGGACAGAACCAATCAGCCCCAGCATTTT. Translating it yields CASSPDRTNQPQHF.

This rearrangement joins TRBV5-6 to TRBJ2-5; TRBD2 matches at 7 bases. Germline CDR1 reads SGHDT; CDR2 reads YYEEEE. J was trimmed by 5 bases and V by 4 bases; bases with no gene match: 8. The CDR3 contains 14 residues. DNA of the CDR3: TGTGCCAGCAGCCTTCGGGACTACCGGGAGACCCAGTACTTC. Translation gives CASSLRDYRETQYF.

The V and J genes are TRBV7-2 and TRBJ2-5; maybe TRBD1 (5 bases). The CDR3 consists of 16 residues. Germline V gene sequence: CDR1 SGHTA, CDR2 FQGNSA. V lost 5 bases, J lost 5 bases, and 21 bases lay in between. The CDR3 sequence is CASSTPDTRPSETQYF. In DNA form, the CDR3 reads TGTGCCAGCAGCACCCCGGACACCCGTCCATCGGAGACCCAGTACTTC.

By share, this clone ranks as medium-sized. This chain joins TRBV6-5 and TRBJ2-1; TRBD2 matches 7 bases. CDR1 and CDR2 from the germline V gene are MNHEY and SVGAGI. V dropped 8 bases and J dropped 6; count of bases not matched to a gene: 13. This CDR3 is built from 15 residues. This chain's CDR3 is CASSTEFRLANEQFF. CDR3 DNA: TGTGCCAGCTCCACGGAATTTAGACTAGCCAATGAGCAGTTCTTC.

V usage is TRBV6-1 and J usage is TRBJ1-2; tentative D call: TRBD1 (5 bases). Trimming took off 2 bases at V and 7 bases at J, with 14 bases between the two ends. The CDR3 totals 14 residues. Germline assignment: CDR1 MNHNS and CDR2 SASEGT. CDR3 amino acids: CASSEQSAGRGYTF. CDR3 in DNA: TGTGCCAGCAGTGAACAATCGGCAGGGCGTGGCTACACCTTC.

The chain combines TRBV6-6 with TRBJ1-5; no firm D call. Germline V gives CDR1 MNHNY, CDR2 SVGAGI (reference sequence). V dropped 8 bases and J dropped 2 bases, with 13 bases sitting between them. The CDR3 extends over 14 amino acids. The DNA of the CDR3 is TGTGCCAGCTCCCGGGGAGAGGGCAATCAGCCCCAGCATTTT. It translates to CASSRGEGNQPQHF.

This clone was picked up a small number of times. The chain employs TRBV5-4 and TRBJ1-1; D is possibly TRBD1 (6 bases). Trimming left V 4 bases short and J 1 base short, with 8 bases between. The germline V gene encodes CDR1 SGHNT and CDR2 YYREEE (reference sequence). The CDR3 is made up of 13 amino acids. The CDR3 coding sequence is TGTGCCAGCAGCGCGACAGGGAACACTGAAGCTTTCTTT. Protein: CASSATGNTEAFF.

The J gene is TRBJ1-3, the V gene TRBV30; TRBD1 matches at 7 bases. The length of the CDR3 is 15 residues. V dropped 2 bases and J dropped 0; count of bases not matched to a gene: 4. Germline loops: CDR1 GTSNPN, CDR2 SVGIG (reference sequence). Written as DNA, the CDR3 is TGTGCCTGGAGTAGAGGGGGCAACTCTGGAAACACCATATATTTT. This gives the protein CAWSRGGNSGNTIYF.

This clone was seen a few times. The CDR3 region is CASSVGLLADEQYF. The CDR3 bases are TGTGCCAGCAGCGTAGGTCTACTAGCCGACGAGCAGTACTTC. The chain employs TRBV9 and TRBJ2-7; D is possibly TRBD2 (6 bases). This CDR3 region has 14 residues. CDR1 is SGDLS and CDR2 is YYNGEE in the germline V gene. V lost 0 bases, J lost 5 bases, and 12 bases lay in between.

This clone was detected only once. The J gene is TRBJ1-1, the V gene TRBV9, with 7 bases lining up with TRBD1. Germline CDR1 SGDLS, CDR2 YYNGEE. The CDR3 consists of 13 residues. V dropped 4 bases and J dropped 2; count of bases not matched to a gene: 2. The CDR3 nucleotides are TGTGCCAGCAGCCAGGGGGGAAACACTGAAGCTTTCTTT. Translated: CASSQGGNTEAFF.